The rows below give T cell receptor beta chains drawn from one sample of a study of shared clonotypes between healthy human individuals. Only in-frame clones appear in the TCRdb table, and some are missing; sequencing was by immunoSEQ multiplex PCR. The top ten hold 34% of the sample, which has about 690,000 clones, 90% seen once. The sequencing input was memory CD8+ T cells from PBMCs. The receptors were gathered from a man aged 18-30 years in good health. Some clones in this sample may be carry-over from other donors' samples. The CDR3 runs from the conserved cysteine through the conserved F or W. A D gene is named only where the DNA matches it firmly. The size entry is marked missing in some rows and otherwise reads once, few, many or a size class.

>14|TRBJ2-1|TRBV5-1|-|TRBD2
TGCGCCAGCAGCTTGGGACTAGCCTACAATGGGCAGTTCTTC
CASSLGLAYNGQFF
>14|TRBJ2-7|TRBV13|-|TRBD2
TGTGCCAGCAGCTTAGTGGCGGGAGGGAACGAGCAGTACTTC
CASSLVAGGNEQYF
>13|TRBJ2-7|TRBV27|-|TRBD1
TGTGCCAGCAGTACGACAGGGTACTACGAGCAGTACTTC
CASSTTGYYEQYF
>19|TRBJ2-3|TRBV27|-|TRBD1
TGTGCCAGCAGCCCGGACAGGGCCTCCCTTTTTAAACACACAGATACGCAGTATTTT
CASSPDRASLFKHTDTQYF
>17|TRBJ2-1|TRBV27|-|TRBD2
TGTGCCAGCAGCGGACTAGCGGGGGTGGGCCCCTACAATGAGCAGTTCTTC
CASSGLAGVGPYNEQFF
>14|TRBJ1-1|TRBV11-1|-|TRBD1
TGTGCCAGCAGCTTAGGGACAGGGGTGGCTGAAGCTTTCTTT
CASSLGTGVAEAFF
>16|TRBJ2-3|TRBV28|once|TRBD2
TGTGCCAGCAGTTTTGGGAGCGGGAGATTCACAGATACGCAGTATTTT
CASSFGSGRFTDTQYF
>13|TRBJ2-7|TRBV9|-|-
TGTGCCAGCAGCGCCGGTAGAGTAGAGGAGCAGTACTTC
CASSAGRVEEQYF
>13|TRBJ2-7|TRBV19|once|-
TGTGCCAGTAGTATAAAGGCCGCTCGGGAGCAGTACTTC
CASSIKAAREQYF
>13|TRBJ1-2|TRBV28|-|TRBD1
TGTGCCAGCAGGACGGGACAGAACTATGGCTACACCTTC
CASRTGQNYGYTF
>14|TRBJ2-3|TRBV10-3|-|TRBD2
TGTGCCATACGAACTAGCGGGAGGACAGATACGCAGTATTTT
CAIRTSGRTDTQYF
>14|TRBJ2-1|TRBV27|once|-
TGTGCCAGCAGTTTACGGGGCTCCTACAATGAGCAGTTCTTC
CASSLRGSYNEQFF
>14|TRBJ2-7|TRBV19|-|TRBD2
TGTGCCAGTAGAACTAGCGGGAGCTCCTACGAGCAGTACTTC
CASRTSGSSYEQYF
>12|TRBJ2-7|TRBV5-1|-|-
TGCGCCAGCCCACAGCACGTTCTCGAGCAGTACTTC
CASPQHVLEQYF
>18|TRBJ1-3|TRBV9|-|TRBD1
TGTGCCAGCAGCGTAGATCAGCGCAGGGGGTATGCTGGAAACACCATATATTTT
CASSVDQRRGYAGNTIYF
>17|TRBJ1-5|TRBV19|-|-
TGTGCCAGTAGTATAAAGTTAGCATCACAAAGGGCTCAGCCCCAGCATTTT
CASSIKLASQRAQPQHF
>13|TRBJ1-5|TRBV28|-|-
TGTGCCAGCGGGGGAGTCGGTAATCAGCCCCAGCATTTT
CASGGVGNQPQHF
>14|TRBJ2-5|TRBV28|-|-
TGTGCCAGCAGTCCACAGGGAATTGGCGAGACCCAGTACTTC
CASSPQGIGETQYF
>14|TRBJ2-3|TRBV7-3|once|-
TGTGCCAGCAGCACCGGGGGTAGCACAGATACGCAGTATTTT
CASSTGGSTDTQYF
>15|TRBJ2-1|TRBV4-1|-|-
TGCGCCAGCAGCCAAGCAGGTGTATCATACAATGAGCAGTTCTTC
CASSQAGVSYNEQFF
>15|TRBJ1-1|TRBV5-1|once|-
TGCGCCAGCAGCTTGGGTCCGGGAGAAAACACTGAAGCTTTCTTT
CASSLGPGENTEAFF
>15|TRBJ2-7|TRBV7-9|-|TRBD1
TGTGCCAGCAGCTCCCGGGACAGGGCCGAATACGAGCAGTACTTC
CASSSRDRAEYEQYF
>13|TRBJ2-7|TRBV7-9|-|TRBD1
TGTGCCACTAGACAGGGGAGCTCCTACGAGCAGTACTTC
CATRQGSSYEQYF
>18|TRBJ2-1|TRBV21-1|-|-
TGTGCCAGCAGCAAAGTTAATCGGGACCAGGGCCGGGGGACTGAGCAGTTCTTC
CASSKVNRDQGRGTEQFF
>15|TRBJ1-1|TRBV7-9|-|-
TGTGCCAGCAGCTTATCTTCCGGGGCGAACACTGAAGCTTTCTTT
CASSLSSGANTEAFF
>16|TRBJ1-4|TRBV27|once|-
TGTGCCAGCAGTTTTGAGGCAGTCAGGACTAATGAAAAACTGTTTTTT
CASSFEAVRTNEKLFF
>17|TRBJ2-3|TRBV11-2|-|TRBD1
TGTGCCAGCAGCTTAGAATGGGGACAGGGCCTCACAGATACGCAGTATTTT
CASSLEWGQGLTDTQYF
>18|TRBJ2-2|TRBV7-9|-|-
TGTGCCAGCAGCTTTGGACCCCTCCCCACAGTGAACACCGGGGAGCTGTTTTTT
CASSFGPLPTVNTGELFF
>12|TRBJ2-1|TRBV2|-|-
TGTGCCAGCAGTGGAGTGCGGAATGAGCAGTTCTTC
CASSGVRNEQFF
>16|TRBJ2-7|TRBV28|-|-
TGTGCCAGCAGTATCTCCGCTTCCTTACCCTCCTACGAGCAGTACTTC
CASSISASLPSYEQYF
>12|TRBJ1-1|TRBV29-1|few|-
TGCAGCTATGAGGGGCAAGGGACTGAAGCTTTCTTT
CSYEGQGTEAFF